The 5 T cell receptor beta chains listed next were all sequenced from one sample in a study of cytomegalovirus exposure and HLA in healthy donors. The PCR contained 60 Vbeta and 13 Jbeta primers. The data were produced by immunoSEQ multiplex PCR, yet TCRdb's version contains in-frame clones alone and is incomplete. Of about 130,000 clones in the sample, more than 80% were seen once. Specimen: PBMCs. These receptors all come from a young man in good health and CMV-seropositive.

The chain couples TRBV5-1 to TRBJ1-2; 7 positions agree with TRBD1. Germline V gene sequence: CDR1 SGHRS, CDR2 YFSETQ. The CDR3 spans 17 residues. The V segment lost 0 bases and the J segment 1 base; nucleotides outside the gene matches: 9. CDR3 nucleotide sequence: TGCGCCAGCAGCTTGGGGGACAGCCGCACCAATAACTATGGCTACACCTTC. This gives the protein CASSLGDSRTNNYGYTF.

This clone was recorded only once. This sequence joins TRBV27 and TRBJ2-3, with 8 nucleotides matching TRBD2. CDR3 size: 16 residues. Per germline, CDR1 MNHEY and CDR2 SMNVEV (reference sequence). The junction had 15 bases not matched to a gene; V was cut back by 5 bases and J by 8 bases. CDR3 protein: CASSTPGGRGRGTQYF. The CDR3 DNA sequence: TGTGCCAGCAGTACCCCGGGGGGGCGGGGTAGGGGTACGCAGTATTTT.

Concerning this clone itself: Other nucleotide sequences in the sample specify the same CDR3. The chain joins TRBV9 to TRBJ1-5, with a weak D call TRBD1 (5 bases). The CDR3 is 15 residues long. Trimming shortened V by 4 bases and J by 0 bases, and 11 bases separated the two germline ends. Germline CDR1 reads SGDLS; CDR2 reads YYNGEE. CDR3 region: CASSPGGNSNQPQHF. Written as DNA, the CDR3 is TGTGCCAGCAGCCCCGGGGGGAATAGCAATCAGCCCCAGCATTTT. Using reference TRBV9 and TRBJ1-5 for the parts outside the CDR3, the full variable domain is DSGVTQTPKHLITATGQRVTLRCSPRSGDLSVYWYQQSLDQGLQFLIQYYNGEERAKGNILERFSAQQFPDLHSELNLSSLELGDSALYFCASSPGGNSNQPQHFGDGTRLSIL.

DNA of the CDR3: TGTGCCAGCAGCGTAGCAGGGGTTAATTCACCCCTCCACTTT. It is translated as CASSVAGVNSPLHF. This rearrangement joins TRBV9 to TRBJ1-6; the D gene is possibly TRBD1 (6 bases). The germline V gene has CDR1 SGDLS and CDR2 YYNGEE. This CDR3 is built from 14 residues. V was cut by 0 bases and J by 6 bases, with 7 bases left in between.

The J gene is TRBJ1-2, the V gene TRBV2; TRBD1 is a possible D gene (6 bases). The germline V gene encodes CDR1 SNHLY and CDR2 FYNNEI. This CDR3 is built from 14 residues. The germline V and J ends were trimmed by 3 bases and 4 bases, with 12 bases remaining between them. CDR3 DNA sequence: TGTGCCAGCAGTGAGCAGGGGCCAAGCTATGGCTACACCTTC. This codes for CASSEQGPSYGYTF.